Detailed here is one T cell receptor (beta chain). The antigen remains unidentified. The germline V gene encodes CDR1 SGHNT and CDR2 YENEEA. The CDR3 totals 16 residues. V shed 3 bases and J shed 0 bases, with 15 bases lying between them. Assay used: immunoSEQ multiplex PCR; TCRdb lists only in-frame clones, some missing. The sample includes nearly 25,000 clones, about 82% of them seen just once. The data originate from a study of lymphopenia after photon versus proton radiotherapy. General study points: After lymphocyte nadir, photon-treated repertoires showed oligoclonal expansion, especially CD8+ Temra. Only patients who died were analyzed for survival; proton advantage is unproven. Proton therapy kept repertoires fairly stable, unlike photons, which gained effector/memory cells. In patients who died, overall survival fell as post-nadir TCR diversity dropped more.

The source is a woman in her 70s with pancreatic cancer. This chain connects TRBV11-3 to TRBJ2-7; no firm D call. The sample in question was peripheral blood, obtained from a patient treated with proton-based radiotherapy. CDR3: CASSFGPVHSSYEQYF. The CDR3 DNA follows: TGTGCCAGCAGCTTCGGTCCTGTCCACAGCTCCTACGAGCAGTACTTC.